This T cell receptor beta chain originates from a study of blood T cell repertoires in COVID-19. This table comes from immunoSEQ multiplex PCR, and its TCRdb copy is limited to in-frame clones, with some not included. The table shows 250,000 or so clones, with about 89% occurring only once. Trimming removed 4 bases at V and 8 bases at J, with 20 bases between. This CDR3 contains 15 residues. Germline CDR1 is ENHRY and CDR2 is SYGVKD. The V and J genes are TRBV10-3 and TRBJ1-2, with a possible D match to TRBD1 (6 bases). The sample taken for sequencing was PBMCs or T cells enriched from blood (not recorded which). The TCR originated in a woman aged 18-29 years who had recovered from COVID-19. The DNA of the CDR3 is TGTGCCATCAGTGTACAGACAGGAGCAAGGTTCGGCTACACCTTC. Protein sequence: CAISVQTGARFGYTF.